The 22 T cell receptor beta chains listed next were all sequenced from one sample in a study of shared clonotypes between healthy human individuals. Profiled with immunoSEQ multiplex PCR; TCRdb holds only in-frame clones, not every one. This table holds some 200,000 clones, over 80% found once. The sample consisted of naive CD4+ T cells sorted from blood. Indicated subset: CD45RA+ positively selected. The receptors here all came from a woman in her 30s in good health.

This chain connects TRBV2 to TRBJ2-1; 9 bases fit TRBD1. Germline assignment: CDR1 SNHLY and CDR2 FYNNEI. This CDR3 region has 16 residues. Losses at the gene ends were 3 bases for V and 10 bases for J; bases not matched to a gene: 13. CDR3 DNA sequence: TGTGCCAGCAGTGATCCCGGACAGGGGACCACCATGGAGCAGTTCTTC. Its protein product is CASSDPGQGTTMEQFF. The full variable domain, in which reference TRBV2 and TRBJ2-1 provide the parts outside the CDR3, is EPEVTQTPSHQVTQMGQEVILRCVPISNHLYFYWYRQILGQKVEFLVSFYNNEISEKSEIFDDQFSVERPDGSNFTLKIRSTKLEDSAMYFCASSDPGQGTTMEQFFGPGTRLTVL.

The gene calls are TRBV5-1 and TRBJ1-6; 9 bases map to TRBD1. V lost 3 bases and J lost 8; bases outside the gene matches: 3. Germline lookup yields CDR1 SGHRS and CDR2 YFSETQ. The CDR3 runs to 14 residues. CDR3 amino acids: CASSSGQGDSPLHF. DNA of the CDR3: TGCGCCAGCAGCTCGGGACAGGGAGATTCACCCCTCCACTTT.

The chain recombines TRBV6-6 with TRBJ2-5; D is ambiguous. Germline CDR1 is MNHNY and CDR2 is SVGAGI (reference sequence). V was clipped by 0 bases and J by 2 bases, with 7 bases between them. The CDR3 spans 14 residues. CDR3 protein: CASSYSFTQETQYF. The DNA for the CDR3 is TGTGCCAGCAGTTACTCTTTCACACAAGAGACCCAGTACTTC.

The chain couples TRBV6-5 to TRBJ2-7; unclear D gene. The germline V gene encodes CDR1 MNHEY and CDR2 SVGAGI. Trimming pared 3 bases from V and 5 bases from J, leaving 11 bases between. CDR3 length: 13 amino acids. The CDR3 nucleotides are TGTGCCAGCAGTTATGTCTTTGGCCACGAGCAGTACTTC. This translates into CASSYVFGHEQYF.

The chain joins TRBV5-1 to TRBJ2-7; 7 bases map to TRBD1. The CDR3 has 14 residues. CDR1 and CDR2 (germline): SGHRS, YFSETQ. V was clipped by 4 bases and J by 0 bases; unmatched bases: 4. The CDR3 loop is CASSPRDSSYEQYF. DNA for the CDR3: TGCGCCAGCAGCCCACGGGACAGCTCCTACGAGCAGTACTTC.

The chain is built from TRBV12-5 and TRBJ2-6, with D possibly TRBD1 on 5 matching bases. The length of the CDR3 is 18 residues. Trimming took 5 bases from V and 5 from J, leaving 22 bases between them. Germline V gene sequence: CDR1 LGHNT, CDR2 FRNRAP. The CDR3 DNA follows: TGTGCTAGTGGTGATCTAACTGCAGGACAAAGTCGGGCCAACGTCCTGACTTTC. This encodes CASGDLTAGQSRANVLTF.

The V call is TRBV11-2, the J call TRBJ1-4; 8 bases map to TRBD1. CDR3 size: 15 residues. CDR1 is SGHAT and CDR2 is FQNNGV in the germline V gene. Unmatched junction bases numbered 4, after V lost 1 base and J lost 6 bases. The CDR3 bases are TGTGCCAGCAGCTTAGTCGGGACAGGCTATGAAAAACTGTTTTTT. Translated, it gives CASSLVGTGYEKLFF.

CDR3 in amino acids: CASSSAGTGIYGYTF. The DNA of the CDR3 is TGTGCCAGCAGCTCCGCCGGGACAGGGATCTATGGCTACACCTTC. The chain employs TRBV7-2 and TRBJ1-2; 9 bases are a match to TRBD1. The CDR3 covers 15 residues. Germline V lookup: CDR1 SGHTA, CDR2 FQGNSA. Germline trimming cut 4 bases from V and 4 bases from J; bases unmatched to any gene: 7.

This clone has a single count. The chain links TRBV14 to TRBJ2-3; TRBD2 agrees at 10 bases. Germline lookup yields CDR1 SGHDN and CDR2 FVKESK. The ends lost 1 base at V and 6 bases at J; junction bases unmatched: 7. This CDR3 spans 16 amino acids. This CDR3 is CASSQASSGSSDTQYF. CDR3 nucleotides: TGTGCCAGCAGCCAAGCCTCTAGCGGGAGTTCTGATACGCAGTATTTT.

V gene TRBV28 combines with J gene TRBJ2-7, with 12 bases identical to TRBD2. The V gene's germline CDR1 is MDHEN and CDR2 SYDVKM. The CDR3 extends over 17 amino acids. The ends lost 4 bases at V and 7 bases at J; junction bases unmatched: 14. In DNA, the CDR3 is TGTGCCAGCAGTTCCCAAGCTAGCGGGAGGGCGTCGGGGGAGCAGTACTTC. Amino acid sequence: CASSSQASGRASGEQYF.

In DNA, the CDR3 is TGTGCCACCAGCAGGGAGAGAGTGACCCCCTACGAGCAGTACTTC. Amino acid sequence: CATSRERVTPYEQYF. This chain connects TRBV15 to TRBJ2-5; D unresolved. Judging by the DNA end, TRBJ2-7 fits better; the J call may be wrong. The CDR3 consists of 15 residues. Germline V lookup: CDR1 LNHNV, CDR2 YYDKDF (reference sequence).

The rearrangement joins TRBV30 to TRBJ1-1; D possibly corresponds to TRBD1 (5 bases). The CDR3 covers 13 residues. The germline V and J ends were trimmed by 0 bases and 3 bases, with 8 bases remaining between them. Germline values: CDR1 GTSNPN, CDR2 SVGIG (reference sequence). CDR3 nucleotides: TGTGCCTGGAGTGTAGTCAGGGACACTGAAGCTTTCTTT. It codes for CAWSVVRDTEAFF.

The chain has TRBV19 and TRBJ1-4; D uncertain. The V and J ends lost 6 bases and 0 bases respectively, with 8 bases between them. Germline CDR1 is LNHDA and CDR2 is SQIVND (reference sequence). The CDR3 contains 14 residues. The CDR3 DNA follows: TGTGCCAGTAGGGGAACTGCAACTAATGAAAAACTGTTTTTT. It yields the protein CASRGTATNEKLFF.

This clone occurred a few times. This specimen includes other DNA sequences encoding the same CDR3. The gene calls are TRBV18 and TRBJ2-7; D not certain. CDR3 size: 11 residues. From germline, CDR1 is KGHSH and CDR2 LQKENI. V shed 6 bases and J shed 0 bases, with 3 bases lying between them. The CDR3 DNA follows: TGTGCCAGCTCGTCCTCCTACGAGCAGTACTTC. This sequence encodes CASSSSYEQYF. Combining the CDR3 with reference TRBV18 and TRBJ2-7 gives the whole variable domain NAGVMQNPRHLVRRRGQEARLRCSPMKGHSHVYWYRQLPEEGLKFMVYLQKENIIDESGMPKERFSAEFPKEGPSILRIQQVVRGDSAAYFCASSSSYEQYFGPGTRLTVT.

Worth noting for this clone: Distinct nucleotide sequences in the sample also encode this CDR3. The chain links TRBV18 to TRBJ1-1, with no clear D. The CDR3 loop spans 12 amino acids. Trimming shortened V by 3 bases and J by 1 base, and 3 bases separated the two germline ends. Germline V gene lookup returns CDR1 KGHSH and CDR2 LQKENI. The CDR3, as DNA: TGTGCCAGCTCACCGGGGAACACTGAAGCTTTCTTT. It yields the protein CASSPGNTEAFF.

The chain couples TRBV28 to TRBJ2-7, with TRBD2 matching 11 bases. This CDR3 is built from 17 residues. The V and J ends lost 1 base and 2 bases, in that order; junction bases with no gene match: 7. CDR1 MDHEN and CDR2 SYDVKM come from the germline V gene. CDR3 nucleotide sequence: TGTGCCAGCAGTTTATCCACGGGACTAGCGGACACCTACGAGCAGTACTTC. This codes for CASSLSTGLADTYEQYF.

This rearrangement joins TRBV5-5 to TRBJ1-2, with D perhaps TRBD1 (5 bases). CDR3 size: 13 residues. The germline V and J ends were trimmed by 3 bases and 6 bases, with 12 bases remaining between them. From germline, CDR1 is SGHKS and CDR2 YYEKEE (reference sequence). The CDR3 protein is CASSSRTTDGYTF. The CDR3 bases are TGTGCCAGCAGCTCCAGGACAACAGATGGCTACACCTTC.

CDR3: CASSQDLGARTDTQYF. CDR3 bases: TGTGCCAGCAGCCAAGATCTGGGAGCTCGCACAGATACGCAGTATTTT. The chain combines TRBV4-2 with TRBJ2-3; tentative D call: TRBD2 (5 bases). Looked up from germline, CDR1 is LGHNA and CDR2 is YNFKEQ. V was shortened by 0 bases and J by 1 base, with 11 bases between the two germline ends. This CDR3 has 16 amino acids.

The chain has TRBV6-6 and TRBJ2-7; 8 bases are shared with TRBD2. The trim removed 6 bases at V and 2 bases at J, leaving 9 bases unmatched. This CDR3 is 15 amino acids long. Germline lookup yields CDR1 MNHNY and CDR2 SVGAGI (reference sequence). The CDR3, as DNA: TGTGCCAGCAGCAAAGCGGGAGTGAGAACCTACGAGCAGTACTTC. Encoded protein: CASSKAGVRTYEQYF.

The chain is built from TRBV5-5 and TRBJ1-4, with 11 bases that match TRBD1. The V gene's germline CDR1 is SGHKS and CDR2 YYEKEE (reference sequence). The CDR3 is made up of 14 amino acids. V lost 4 bases and J lost 7; bases outside the gene matches: 3. The CDR3 loop is CASSLDRGPEKLFF. CDR3 DNA sequence: TGTGCCAGCAGCCTGGACAGGGGGCCTGAAAAACTGTTTTTT.

The J gene is TRBJ1-5, the V gene TRBV28; TRBD1 matches 10 bases. Unmatched junction bases numbered 14, after V lost 6 bases and J lost 9 bases. Germline-derived CDR1 and CDR2 are MDHEN and SYDVKM. The CDR3 consists of 16 residues. DNA for the CDR3: TGTGCCAGCAGGGGGGGGGACAGGGGTTCCCATGGGCCCCAGCATTTT. It translates to CASRGGDRGSHGPQHF.

The chain combines TRBV4-1 with TRBJ2-5; TRBD1 agrees at 9 bases. The last part of the DNA fits TRBJ2-7 better; the J call may be wrong. The CDR3 sequence is 14 residues long. Germline assignment: CDR1 MGHRA and CDR2 YSYEKL. CDR3 sequence (DNA): TGCGCCAGCAGAAGAACAGGGGGCCTTGGCGAGCAGTACTTC. Encoded protein: CASRRTGGLGEQYF.